The T cell receptor beta chain under discussion was sequenced for a study of CD8 T cells in Susac syndrome. Between the trimmed V and J ends, which lost 0 bases and 4 bases, there was a span of 15 bases. The CDR3 sequence is 16 residues long. Germline assignment: CDR1 SGHTA and CDR2 FQGNSA. Reverse transcription of roughly 0.5 to 1 ug RNA was carried out with random hexamers. Amplification of TCR beta CDR3 by immunoSEQ multiplex PCR spanned 54 Vbeta and 13 Jbeta. Using its own MiXCR run on the immunoSEQ multiplex PCR reads, TCRdb lists one record per CDR3 protein. Of roughly 130,000 distinct CDR3 sequences in the sample, 90% to 95% are singletons; the top ten hold roughly 0.11%. Sequencing of TCR beta, carried out with a high-throughput approach, was applied to CD8+ and CD4+ T cells from the blood. Healthy donors, matched for age and sex, constituted the control group. While CD8+ and CD4+ T cells were isolated negatively, TEMRA cells were enriched by FACS.

The source material was CD4+ T cells from PBMCs. This chain links TRBV7-2 with TRBJ2-5; maybe TRBD1 (8 bases). This clonotype originated in a human donor in good health. The CDR3 loop reads CASSLAGTGGGETQYF. The CDR3 region has the DNA TGTGCCAGCAGCTTAGCGGGGACAGGCGGGGGAGAGACCCAGTACTTC.